The rows below give T cell receptor beta chains drawn from one sample of a study of response to subunit inactivated influenza vaccine. TCRdb called the RT-PCR reads again in MiXCR, with one record for every CDR3 protein. The table has under 550,000 distinct CDR3 sequences, 7.6% seen once. The sequencing here drew on PBMCs from blood, taken about 23 months after vaccination. Receptors were obtained from a man aged 50 to 69 who received an inactivated influenza vaccine. Both conserved end residues are part of each CDR3. A D gene is named only where the DNA matches it firmly. The size entry is marked missing in some rows and otherwise reads once, few, many or a size class.

j_call: TRBJ2-3
v_call: TRBV9
d_call: TRBD2
clone_size: few
cdr3_aa: CASSLTSGRTGWTDTQYF
cdr3_nt: TGTGCCAGCAGTTTGACTAGCGGGAGGACTGGGTGGACAGATACGCAGTATTTT

j_call: TRBJ1-1
v_call: TRBV5-1
d_call: -
clone_size: many
cdr3_aa: CASRRDSRANTEAFF
cdr3_nt: TGCGCCAGCAGACGGGACTCAAGGGCAAACACTGAAGCTTTCTTT

j_call: TRBJ2-2
v_call: TRBV5-6
d_call: TRBD2
clone_size: -
cdr3_aa: CASSLLGLGGADTGELFF
cdr3_nt: TGTGCCAGCAGCTTGTTGGGGCTGGGAGGGGCAGACACCGGGGAGCTGTTTTTT

j_call: TRBJ2-7
v_call: TRBV27
d_call: TRBD2
clone_size: -
cdr3_aa: CASSPTGSGRFYEQYF
cdr3_nt: TGTGCCAGCAGTCCCACTGGTAGCGGGAGGTTCTACGAGCAGTACTTC

j_call: TRBJ2-2
v_call: TRBV6-9
d_call: TRBD2
clone_size: -
cdr3_aa: CASSSGTSLGTGELFF
cdr3_nt: TGTGCCAGTTCGAGCGGGACCTCTTTAGGGACCGGGGAGCTGTTTTTT

j_call: TRBJ1-5
v_call: TRBV5-6
d_call: TRBD1
clone_size: -
cdr3_aa: CASSYTGQGPNQPQHF
cdr3_nt: TGTGCCAGCAGCTACACCGGACAGGGACCAAATCAGCCCCAGCATTTT

j_call: TRBJ1-1
v_call: TRBV12-3/TRBV12-4
d_call: -
clone_size: many
cdr3_aa: CASSFVNTEAFF
cdr3_nt: TGTGCCAGCAGTTTCGTGAACACTGAAGCTTTCTTT

j_call: TRBJ2-7
v_call: TRBV20-1
d_call: TRBD1
clone_size: -
cdr3_aa: CSANRDRTYEQYF
cdr3_nt: TGCAGTGCTAACCGGGACAGAACCTACGAGCAGTACTTC

j_call: TRBJ1-1
v_call: TRBV16
d_call: -
clone_size: few
cdr3_aa: CASSQRGRSTEAFF
cdr3_nt: TGTGCCAGCAGCCAGAGGGGGAGGAGCACTGAAGCTTTCTTT

j_call: TRBJ2-3
v_call: TRBV20-1
d_call: -
clone_size: -
cdr3_aa: CSARDLSRTDTQYF
cdr3_nt: TGCAGTGCTAGAGATCTGTCTAGAACAGATACGCAGTATTTT

j_call: TRBJ1-6
v_call: TRBV5-1
d_call: -
clone_size: few
cdr3_aa: CASSRDMFSYNSPLHF
cdr3_nt: TGCGCCAGCAGCCGGGACATGTTCTCCTATAATTCACCCCTCCACTTT

j_call: TRBJ1-5
v_call: TRBV20-1
d_call: -
clone_size: many
cdr3_aa: CSARGIVYSYNQPQHF
cdr3_nt: TGCAGTGCTAGAGGCATAGTGTACAGTTACAATCAGCCCCAGCATTTT

j_call: TRBJ2-7
v_call: TRBV7-2
d_call: -
clone_size: -
cdr3_aa: CASSLTRSYEQYF
cdr3_nt: TGTGCCAGCAGCCTCACCCGGTCCTACGAGCAGTACTTC

j_call: TRBJ2-3
v_call: TRBV29-1
d_call: -
clone_size: few
cdr3_aa: CSVERDGRRSDTQYF
cdr3_nt: TGCAGCGTGGAGAGAGACGGGAGACGCTCAGATACGCAGTATTTT

j_call: TRBJ1-1
v_call: TRBV6-1
d_call: TRBD1
clone_size: many
cdr3_aa: CASRDYYDRGKTEAFF
cdr3_nt: TGTGCCAGCAGGGATTATTACGACAGGGGGAAGACTGAAGCTTTCTTT

j_call: TRBJ2-5
v_call: TRBV4-3
d_call: -
clone_size: many
cdr3_aa: CASSQDLNTGETQYF
cdr3_nt: TGCGCCAGCAGCCAAGACCTGAACACGGGGGAGACCCAGTACTTC

j_call: TRBJ2-3
v_call: TRBV19
d_call: -
clone_size: -
cdr3_aa: CASMLAQFSSLSDTQYF
cdr3_nt: TGTGCCAGTATGTTAGCCCAGTTTTCATCCCTAAGTGATACGCAGTATTTT

j_call: TRBJ2-1
v_call: TRBV5-1
d_call: TRBD2
clone_size: few
cdr3_aa: CASSTGTSGNNYNEQFF
cdr3_nt: TGCGCCAGCAGTACCGGGACTAGCGGGAATAATTACAATGAGCAGTTCTTC

j_call: TRBJ2-1
v_call: TRBV3-1
d_call: -
clone_size: -
cdr3_aa: CASSPPFRYNEQFF
cdr3_nt: TGTGCCAGCAGCCCCCCCTTCAGATACAATGAGCAGTTCTTC

j_call: TRBJ2-5
v_call: TRBV11-1
d_call: TRBD2
clone_size: few
cdr3_aa: CASSPGLGLAVFLQETQYF
cdr3_nt: TGTGCCAGCAGCCCAGGACTGGGGCTAGCGGTATTTCTCCAAGAGACCCAGTACTTC

j_call: TRBJ1-5
v_call: TRBV20-1
d_call: -
clone_size: -
cdr3_aa: CSARAGGDYSNQPQHF
cdr3_nt: TGCAGTGCTAGAGCCGGCGGAGATTATAGCAATCAGCCCCAGCATTTT

j_call: TRBJ2-7
v_call: TRBV7-2
d_call: TRBD2
clone_size: many
cdr3_aa: CASSRGLALEQYF
cdr3_nt: TGTGCCAGCAGCCGAGGACTAGCCCTCGAGCAGTACTTC

j_call: TRBJ1-6
v_call: TRBV20-1
d_call: TRBD1
clone_size: many
cdr3_aa: CSARDTGQGFSPLHF
cdr3_nt: TGCAGTGCTAGAGATACCGGACAGGGGTTTTCACCCCTCCACTTT

j_call: TRBJ2-3
v_call: TRBV5-1
d_call: -
clone_size: -
cdr3_aa: CASSAGTPKDTQYF
cdr3_nt: TGCGCCAGCAGCGCGGGGACTCCCAAAGATACGCAGTATTTT

j_call: TRBJ2-1
v_call: TRBV10-3
d_call: -
clone_size: many
cdr3_aa: CAISESGVVNEQFF
cdr3_nt: TGTGCCATCAGTGAGTCGGGAGTCGTCAATGAGCAGTTCTTC